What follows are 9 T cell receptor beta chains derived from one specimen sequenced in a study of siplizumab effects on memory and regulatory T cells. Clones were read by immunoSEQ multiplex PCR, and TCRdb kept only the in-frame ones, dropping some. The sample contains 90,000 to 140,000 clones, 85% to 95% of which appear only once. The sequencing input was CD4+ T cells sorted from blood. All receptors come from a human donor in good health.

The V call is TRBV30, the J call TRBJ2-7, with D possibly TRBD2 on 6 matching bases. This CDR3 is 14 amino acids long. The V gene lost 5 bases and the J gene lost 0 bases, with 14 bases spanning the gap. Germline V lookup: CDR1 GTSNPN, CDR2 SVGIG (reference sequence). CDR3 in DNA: TGTGCCTGGTCGAAGGCGGGGCCCTCCTACGAGCAGTACTTC. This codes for CAWSKAGPSYEQYF.

The CDR3 nucleotides are TGTGCCATCACCAAGGGACTAGGAAACGATGAGCAGTTCTTC. Protein: CAITKGLGNDEQFF. The chain uses TRBV10-3 and TRBJ2-1, with 8 bases matching TRBD2. This CDR3 comprises 14 residues. Germline V gene data show CDR1 as ENHRY and CDR2 as SYGVKD. J lost 8 bases, V lost 7 bases, and 10 bases had no gene match.

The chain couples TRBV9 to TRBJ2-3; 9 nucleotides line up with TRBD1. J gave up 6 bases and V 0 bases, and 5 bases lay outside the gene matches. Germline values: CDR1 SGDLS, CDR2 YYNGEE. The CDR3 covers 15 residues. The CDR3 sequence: CASSVGDRASDTQYF. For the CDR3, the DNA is TGTGCCAGCAGCGTAGGGGACAGGGCCAGCGATACGCAGTATTTT.

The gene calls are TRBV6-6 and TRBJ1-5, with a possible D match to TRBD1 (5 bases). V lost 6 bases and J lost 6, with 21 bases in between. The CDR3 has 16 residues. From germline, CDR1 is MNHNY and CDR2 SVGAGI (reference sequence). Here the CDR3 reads CASRPSKRGLFQPQHF. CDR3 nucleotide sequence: TGTGCCAGCAGACCATCCAAAAGGGGCCTGTTTCAGCCCCAGCATTTT.

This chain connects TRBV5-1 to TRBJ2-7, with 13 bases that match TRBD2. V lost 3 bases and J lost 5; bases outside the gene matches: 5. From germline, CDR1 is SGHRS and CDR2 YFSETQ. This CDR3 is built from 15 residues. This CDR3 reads CASSWGTSGVNEQYF. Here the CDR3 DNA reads TGCGCCAGCAGCTGGGGGACTAGCGGGGTCAACGAGCAGTACTTC.

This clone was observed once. The CDR3 DNA follows: TGTGCCATCGGGACAGGACGGGGTTACGAGCAGTACTTC. As protein: CAIGTGRGYEQYF. This chain uses TRBV10-3 with TRBJ2-7, with TRBD1 matching 8 bases. The CDR3 has 13 amino acids. V was pared by 8 bases and J by 4 bases, with 7 bases of the junction left unmatched. CDR1 ENHRY and CDR2 SYGVKD come from the germline V gene.

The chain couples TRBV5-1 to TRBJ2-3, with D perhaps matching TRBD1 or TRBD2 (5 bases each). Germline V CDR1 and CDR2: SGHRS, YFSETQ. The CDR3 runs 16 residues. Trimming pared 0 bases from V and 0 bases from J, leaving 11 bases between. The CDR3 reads CASSLVWGKSTDTQYF. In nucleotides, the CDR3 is TGCGCCAGCAGCTTGGTTTGGGGGAAGAGCACAGATACGCAGTATTTT.

The CDR3 is CASSSPGQGYEQYF. DNA for the CDR3: TGCGCCAGCAGCTCCCCGGGACAGGGCTACGAGCAGTACTTC. This chain connects TRBV5-1 to TRBJ2-7, with TRBD1 identical over 9 bases. CDR1 is SGHRS and CDR2 is YFSETQ in the germline V gene. There are 14 residues in the CDR3. V dropped 3 bases and J dropped 3; count of bases not matched to a gene: 4.

The CDR3 DNA is TGTGCCAGTAGTATAAACCCTCTTGTCAGCTTCTATGGCTACACCTTC. The encoded protein is CASSINPLVSFYGYTF. The V gene is TRBV19, the J gene TRBJ1-2; D is uncertain. The CDR3 is made up of 16 amino acids. The V gene's germline CDR1 is LNHDA and CDR2 SQIVND (reference sequence). V lost 2 bases, J lost 4 bases, and 17 bases lay in between. Looking up the rest from reference TRBV19 and TRBJ1-2 gives the full variable domain: DGGITQSPKYLFRKEGQNVTLSCEQNLNHDAMYWYRQDPGQGLRLIYYSQIVNDFQKGDIAEGYSVSREKKESFPLTVTSAQKNPTAFYLCASSINPLVSFYGYTFGSGTRLTVV.